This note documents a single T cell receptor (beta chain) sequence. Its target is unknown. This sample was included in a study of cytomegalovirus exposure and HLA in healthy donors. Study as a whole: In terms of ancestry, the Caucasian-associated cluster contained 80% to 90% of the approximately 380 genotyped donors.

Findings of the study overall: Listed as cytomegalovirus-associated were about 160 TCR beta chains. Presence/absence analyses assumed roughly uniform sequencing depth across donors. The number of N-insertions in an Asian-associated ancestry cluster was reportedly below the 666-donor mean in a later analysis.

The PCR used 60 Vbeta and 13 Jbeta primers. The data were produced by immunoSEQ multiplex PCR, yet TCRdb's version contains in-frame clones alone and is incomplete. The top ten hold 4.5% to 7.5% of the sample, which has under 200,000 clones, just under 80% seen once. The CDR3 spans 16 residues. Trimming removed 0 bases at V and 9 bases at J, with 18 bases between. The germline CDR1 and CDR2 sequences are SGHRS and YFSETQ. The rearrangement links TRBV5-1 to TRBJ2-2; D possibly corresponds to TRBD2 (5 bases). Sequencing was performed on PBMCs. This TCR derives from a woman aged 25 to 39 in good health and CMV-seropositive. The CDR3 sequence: CASSLEMGGLNRELFF. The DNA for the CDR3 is TGCGCCAGCAGCTTGGAAATGGGCGGGCTAAATCGGGAGCTGTTTTTT. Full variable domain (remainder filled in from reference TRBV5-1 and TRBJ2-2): KAGVTQTPRYLIKTRGQQVTLSCSPISGHRSVSWYQQTPGQGLQFLFEYFSETQRNKGNFPGRFSGRQFSNSRSEMNVSTLELGDSALYLCASSLEMGGLNRELFFGEGSRLTVL.